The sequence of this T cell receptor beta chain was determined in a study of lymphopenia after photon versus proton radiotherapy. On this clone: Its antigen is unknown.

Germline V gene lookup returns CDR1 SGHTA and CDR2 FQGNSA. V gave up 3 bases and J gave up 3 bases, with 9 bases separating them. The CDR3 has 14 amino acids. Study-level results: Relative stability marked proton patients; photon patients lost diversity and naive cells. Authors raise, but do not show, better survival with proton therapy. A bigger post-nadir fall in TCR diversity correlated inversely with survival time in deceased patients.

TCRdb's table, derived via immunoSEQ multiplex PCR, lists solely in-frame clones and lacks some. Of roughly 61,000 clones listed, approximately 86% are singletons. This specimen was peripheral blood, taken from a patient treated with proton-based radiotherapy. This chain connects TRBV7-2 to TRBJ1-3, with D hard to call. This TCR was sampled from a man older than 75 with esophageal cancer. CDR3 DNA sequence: TGTGCCAGCAGCTTTCCAATTAGTGGAAACACCATATATTTT. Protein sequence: CASSFPISGNTIYF. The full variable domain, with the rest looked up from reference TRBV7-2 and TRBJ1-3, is GAGVSQSPSNKVTEKGKDVELRCDPISGHTALYWYRQSLGQGLEFLIYFQGNSAPDKSGLPSDRFSAERTGGSVSTLTIQRTQQEDSAVYLCASSFPISGNTIYFGEGSWLTVV.